This T cell receptor beta chain was recovered during a study of CD8 T cells in Susac syndrome. Negative isolation yielded CD4+ and CD8+ T cells, and FACS enriched TEMRA cells. RNA amounts of roughly 0.5 to 1 ug underwent reverse transcription with random hexamers. One entry per CDR3 protein results from TCRdb running MiXCR on the immunoSEQ multiplex PCR reads. The sample contains about 160,000 distinct CDR3 sequences, over 85% of which appear only once. The receptor was derived from a human donor in good health. Sequenced: CD4+ T cells from PBMCs.

In DNA, the CDR3 is TGCGCCAGCAGCTTGACAGCGTCGGAGGCGGTGCAGTACTTC. It specifies CASSLTASEAVQYF. The J gene is TRBJ2-7, the V gene TRBV5-1, with a possible D match to TRBD2 (5 bases). This CDR3 is 14 amino acids long. V gave up 1 base and J gave up 9 bases, with 17 bases separating them. CDR1 and CDR2 (germline): SGHRS, YFSETQ.